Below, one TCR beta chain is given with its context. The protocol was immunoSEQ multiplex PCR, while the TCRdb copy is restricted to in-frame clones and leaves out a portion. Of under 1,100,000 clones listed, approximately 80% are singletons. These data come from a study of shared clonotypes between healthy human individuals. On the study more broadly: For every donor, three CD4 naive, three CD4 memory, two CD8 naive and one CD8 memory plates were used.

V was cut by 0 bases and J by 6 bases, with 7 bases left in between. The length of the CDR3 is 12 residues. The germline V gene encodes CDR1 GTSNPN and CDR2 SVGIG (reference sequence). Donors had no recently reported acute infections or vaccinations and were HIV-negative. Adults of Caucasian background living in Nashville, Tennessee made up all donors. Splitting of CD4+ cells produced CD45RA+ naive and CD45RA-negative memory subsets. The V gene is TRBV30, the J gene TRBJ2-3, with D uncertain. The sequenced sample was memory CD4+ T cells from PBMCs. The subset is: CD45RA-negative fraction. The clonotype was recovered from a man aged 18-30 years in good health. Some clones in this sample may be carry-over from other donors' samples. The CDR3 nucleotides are TGTGCCTGGAGTGTAAGTGGGGATACGCAGTATTTT. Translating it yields CAWSVSGDTQYF.